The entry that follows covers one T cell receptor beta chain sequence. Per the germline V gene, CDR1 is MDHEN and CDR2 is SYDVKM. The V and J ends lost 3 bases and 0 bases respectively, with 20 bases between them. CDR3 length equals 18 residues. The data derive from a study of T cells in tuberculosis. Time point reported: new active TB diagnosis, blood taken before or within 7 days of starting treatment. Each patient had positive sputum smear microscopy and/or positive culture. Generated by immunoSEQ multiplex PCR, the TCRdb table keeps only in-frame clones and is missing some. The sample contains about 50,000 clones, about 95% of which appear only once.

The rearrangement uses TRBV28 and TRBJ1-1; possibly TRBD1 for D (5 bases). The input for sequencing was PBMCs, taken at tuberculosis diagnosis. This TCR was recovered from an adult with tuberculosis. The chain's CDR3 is CASSFPPGRTLMNTEAFF. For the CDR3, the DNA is TGTGCCAGCAGTTTTCCCCCCGGACGGACACTCATGAACACTGAAGCTTTCTTT. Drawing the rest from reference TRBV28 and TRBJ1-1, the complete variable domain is DVKVTQSSRYLVKRTGEKVFLECVQDMDHENMFWYRQDPGLGLRLIYFSYDVKMKEKGDIPEGYSVSREKKERFSLILESASTNQTSMYLCASSFPPGRTLMNTEAFFGQGTRLTVV.